This TCR beta chain was found in a study of cytomegalovirus exposure and HLA in healthy donors (dated by TCRdb to about 2017). For context, the study as a whole: An earlier analysis of several hundred of the donors reported over 250 Gb of sequence data and roughly 120 million unique TCR beta sequences obtained from about 200 million T cells. HLA typing included class I and class II loci at four-digit resolution. Donor age, sex, ethnicity and CMV serostatus were collected together with the repertoire data. Rather than drawing on any new phenotypic data, the later analysis identified candidate immune exposures from TCR beta sequences and the way those sequences occurred across donors. Of the roughly 400 genotyped donors, 81% fell in the genetic ancestry cluster associated with self-reported Caucasian donors. Around 320 gigabases of sequencing data and 80 million or so unique TCR sequences were included in an early release covering about 600 HLA-typed donors. The study aimed to test whether cataloging public T cell receptors could reveal signatures of past pathogen exposure. The study used immunosequencing to profile the T cell repertoires of 666 subjects and linked those repertoires to cytomegalovirus serostatus. In an earlier analysis of 500 to 650 of the donors, high-throughput TCR beta sequencing was used to judge whether each TCR beta V gene segment behaved as functional or pseudogenic. Besides the first cohort of approximately 670 subjects, a separate validation cohort made up of roughly 130 different subjects was used. In a later analysis, previously published TCR beta repertoires from some 640 donors were re-analyzed and high-resolution HLA genotyping was added so that TCR occurrence patterns could be studied. To predict cytomegalovirus infection status, the study combined high-throughput TCR immunosequencing, statistical association of individual TCRs with disease status, and machine learning. In a later genetic analysis, genome-wide SNP genotypes for about three fifths of the 666 donors were used, and that subset was treated as a discovery cohort. The number of donors typed differed by locus, with roughly 629-640 for A, B, C, DRB1 and DQB1, 522 for DQA1, about 610 for DPA1, and around 450 for DPB1. All discovery cohort repertoires had been generated on a single sequencing platform. Roughly five DR-DQ haplotypes were handled as single units for association and clustering, since linkage in the cohort was strong. On average, roughly 250,000 unique TCR beta nucleotide sequences were sequenced per donor among a few hundred genotyped donors of the cohort, with 15% to 20% of those sequences being non-productive.

In total, approximately 700 healthy bone marrow donors made up the cohort. At the time of sampling, all cohort members were nominally healthy, though unrecorded immune exposures were likely present. The donor was CMV seropositive and was included in the group of 250 to 300 seropositive cohort members. A peripheral blood sample was provided by each donor, and peripheral blood mononuclear cells were used for TCR beta sequencing. Genomic DNA was extracted from the blood cell samples with the Qiagen DNeasy Blood Extraction Kit. Paper-wide results and their limitations: Compared with the roughly 670-donor mean, donors in an Asian-associated ancestry cluster had fewer N-insertions in productive TCRs, according to a later genetic analysis. When HLA alleles, especially DR and DQ, strongly co-occurred, TCR associations were difficult to assign to individual alleles. Because counts were too low, some 17 rarely observed V segments, including chromosome 9 orphons, were left out of the earlier analysis of 587 of the donors. Because HLA typing was missing for some donors at each locus, association tests included only the typed subset. Most TCR sequences were seen in very few donors, while some public TCRs were found in many individuals. A cluster of highly shared sequence variants was judged likely to be a technical artifact of the sequencing pipeline. The study gave a list of 150 to 200 TCR beta chains associated with cytomegalovirus. In an earlier analysis of some 500 of the donors, most TCR beta V segments were observed in productive rearrangements about 87% or about 30% of the time, broadly matching IMGT annotations. Only TCR beta chains were sequenced in this cohort, and the absence of alpha or paired-chain data limited detectable features. Roughly uniform sequencing depth across donors was assumed in presence/absence analyses, although this assumption may not hold. A later analysis associated 15,000 to 20,000 TCR beta sequences with specific HLA alleles at a false discovery rate of 0.05. In vitro tests confirmed that a few of the cytomegalovirus-associated TCR beta chains recognize cytomegalovirus antigens. The only immune exposure information available for the cohort was CMV serostatus. Some IMGT-functional V segments, including TRBV6-2 and TRBV6-3, could not be told apart with the 87-base-pair reads, so those segments were excluded. According to a later analysis, most CMV-associated TCR beta chains appeared to be HLA-restricted, and the HLA associations seemed to be driven largely by CMV exposure. V-gene and J-gene trimming of TCR beta chains was associated with a missense DCLRE1C variant in a later genetic analysis, and the association was replicated in an independent cohort. According to a later analysis, parvovirus B19, influenza, CMV and Epstein-Barr virus appeared linked to several top co-occurrence clusters. Cytomegalovirus status was reported to be diagnosed by the classifier with high specificity and sensitivity in both the original and validation cohorts. Linkage disequilibrium might explain the correlated functional status among segregating V segments, but an unknown experimental factor could not be excluded. In a later analysis, HLA-associated TCR beta chains showed more clonal expansion and lower generation probabilities than non-associated chains that were equally common. According to the authors, the approach could potentially be generalized to other disease states and immunological phenotypes. A further reported finding was that TCR beta sequences accurately predicted the HLA-A and HLA-B alleles for most subjects in the first cohort. A later analysis found that TCR association rates varied across HLA loci, with DRB1 alleles showing the most associated TCRs and HLA-C alleles the fewest.

On this clone itself: Its antigen is currently not known. There are no base qualities to consult, and no much larger clone falls within one base.

Library preparation used the immunoSEQ multiplex PCR assay. For the multiplex PCR, a mixture combining 60 forward primers for TCR Vbeta segments and 13 reverse primers for TCR Jbeta segments was used. Amplification of the CDR3 region of rearranged TCR beta genes was performed with a multiplex PCR assay on genomic DNA. The Illumina HiSeq System was used to sequence the amplified TCR beta libraries as 87-base-pair reads. As for how the authors treated the data: A later analysis tallied about 77 million unique TCR beta chains across the 666 repertoires, and around 9.9 million of those chains were shared by two or more donors. A nearest-neighbor algorithm error-corrected the raw reads and collapsed the reads into unique sequences, merging closely related sequences to remove PCR and sequencing errors. To assign V, D and J gene segments, CDR3 sequences were aligned to IMGT reference sequences. For a sequence to be retained, a match of at least six nucleotides was required to both a V gene segment and a J gene segment. A rearrangement was called productive if the CDR3 had no stop codons and remained in frame with V and J, and every other rearrangement was called non-productive. CDR3 was defined by IMGT convention, running from the second conserved V-encoded cysteine to the conserved J-encoded phenylalanine. The earlier analysis of 587 of the donors excluded sequences that lacked an unambiguous match to a single V gene segment. In an earlier analysis of 500 to 750 of the donors, V segments were called functional above 56.7% productive rearrangements and were called segregating when the between-donor standard deviation exceeded 5%. To diagnose cytomegalovirus status from the catalog of TCR beta chain sequences, a statistical classification framework was built. In a later analysis, TCR nucleotide sequences were compared against IMGT/GENE-DB human TR gene sequences so that V and J genes could be assigned. The TCRdist pipeline was used in a later analysis to assign CDR3 sequences and most-parsimonious VDJ recombination scenarios. In a later analysis, each TCR beta chain was defined by its CDR3 amino acid sequence together with its V-gene family, and reads lacking a unique V-gene family were excluded. To address suspected cross-contamination and a sequencing artifact, a later analysis removed a few hundred highly shared, low-generation-probability nucleotide sequences. For each public chain, a later analysis derived a clonal expansion index from normalized ranks of inferred template counts within each repertoire. A later analysis computed generation probabilities with a VDJ recombination model fitted to out-of-frame rearrangements, and checked the results against IGoR. In a later analysis, hypergeometric tests were used to score TCR-TCR, TCR-HLA and TCR-CMV co-occurrence, with a repertoire-size bias correction applied to TCR pairs. In a later analysis, false discovery rates were estimated by permuting HLA or CMV assignments 20 times. A later analysis grouped co-occurring TCRs with DBSCAN, adding TCRdist sequence similarity when clustering within HLA-allele-positive subsets. For co-occurrence clustering, repertoires with fewer than 30,000 or more than 120,000 public chains were excluded, along with four to six repertoires with anomalous nucleotide sharing. The source is immuneACCESS, and TCRdb retained only in-frame sequences with V and J called. Part of the clones is not carried over; for the studies checked, unresolved V genes explain less than half of this, and the remainder is unexplained. The DNA gave D and trimming, while V, J and clone size come from that table. The sample profile shows more than 95,000 clones; around 80% of them were found once. Approximately 10% of the sample rests with the top ten.

The CDR3 starts with the cysteine, ends with the phenylalanine, and has 18 residues. Of all the DNA, just the CDR3 is kept, 54 bases in frame from base 1. Trimming accounts for 3 bases at V and 0 bases at J, while the number of junction bases matched to no gene is 10. CDR1 and CDR2 were assigned from the germline V gene (reference sequence) as SGHNT and YYREEE. Sequencing was carried out using PBMCs. This receptor was taken from a man aged 30 to 39 in good health and CMV-seropositive. The chain employs TRBV5-4 and TRBJ2-3, and TRBD1 matches 10 of the central bases. The nucleotide sequence is given as TGTGCCAGCAGCTCAGGACAGGGGGGCGGAGCGAGCACAGATACGCAGTATTTT. This gives the protein CASSSGQGGGASTDTQYF.